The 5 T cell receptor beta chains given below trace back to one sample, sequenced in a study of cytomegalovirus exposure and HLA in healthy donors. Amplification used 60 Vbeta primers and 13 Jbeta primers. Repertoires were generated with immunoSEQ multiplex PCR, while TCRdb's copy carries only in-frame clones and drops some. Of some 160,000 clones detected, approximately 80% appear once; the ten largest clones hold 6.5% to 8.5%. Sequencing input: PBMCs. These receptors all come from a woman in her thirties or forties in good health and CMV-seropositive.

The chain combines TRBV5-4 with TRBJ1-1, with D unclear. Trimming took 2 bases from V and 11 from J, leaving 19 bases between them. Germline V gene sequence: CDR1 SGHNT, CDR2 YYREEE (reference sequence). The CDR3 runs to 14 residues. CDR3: CASSFLDGGKNAFF. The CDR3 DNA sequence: TGTGCCAGCAGCTTTTTGGACGGAGGGAAGAACGCTTTCTTT. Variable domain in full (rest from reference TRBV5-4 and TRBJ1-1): ETGVTQSPTHLIKTRGQQVTLRCSSQSGHNTVSWYQQALGQGPQFIFQYYREEENGRGNFPPRFSGLQFPNYSSELNVNALELDDSALYLCASSFLDGGKNAFFGQGTRLTVV.

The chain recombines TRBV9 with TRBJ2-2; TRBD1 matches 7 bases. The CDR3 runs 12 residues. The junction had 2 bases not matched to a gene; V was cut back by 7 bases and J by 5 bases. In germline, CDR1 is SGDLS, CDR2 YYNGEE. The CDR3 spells CASSRGTGELFF. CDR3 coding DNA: TGTGCCAGCTCCAGGGGGACCGGGGAGCTGTTTTTT. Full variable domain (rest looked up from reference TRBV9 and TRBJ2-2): DSGVTQTPKHLITATGQRVTLRCSPRSGDLSVYWYQQSLDQGLQFLIQYYNGEERAKGNILERFSAQQFPDLHSELNLSSLELGDSALYFCASSRGTGELFFGEGSRLTVL.

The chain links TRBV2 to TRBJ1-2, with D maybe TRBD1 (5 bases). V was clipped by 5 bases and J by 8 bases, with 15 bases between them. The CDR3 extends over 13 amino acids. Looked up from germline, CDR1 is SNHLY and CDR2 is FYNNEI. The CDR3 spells CASSWDGSSGYTF. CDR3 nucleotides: TGTGCCAGCAGTTGGGACGGGAGCTCGGGCTACACCTTC.

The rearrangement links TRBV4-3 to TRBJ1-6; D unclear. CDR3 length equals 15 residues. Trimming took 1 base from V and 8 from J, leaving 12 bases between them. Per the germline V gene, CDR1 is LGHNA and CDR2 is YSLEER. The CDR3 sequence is CASSQGGRWDSPLHF. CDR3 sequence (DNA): TGCGCCAGCAGCCAAGGAGGGCGTTGGGATTCACCCCTCCACTTT.

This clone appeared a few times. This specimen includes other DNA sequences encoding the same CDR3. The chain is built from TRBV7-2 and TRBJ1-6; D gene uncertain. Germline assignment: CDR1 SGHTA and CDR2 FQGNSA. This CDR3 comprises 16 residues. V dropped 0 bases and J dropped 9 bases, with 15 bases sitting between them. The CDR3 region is CASSLAGGFGSSPLHF. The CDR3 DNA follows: TGTGCCAGCAGCTTAGCAGGAGGGTTTGGTAGTTCACCCCTCCACTTT.